The source of this T cell receptor beta chain is a study of cytomegalovirus exposure and HLA in healthy donors. The PCR was carried out with 60 Vbeta primers and 13 Jbeta primers. Libraries were prepared by immunoSEQ multiplex PCR; TCRdb keeps only in-frame clonotypes and omits some of them. The sample lists over 50,000 clones, about 80% occurring once. Trimming stripped 3 bases from V and 4 bases from J, with 13 bases between. Germline V lookup: CDR1 KGHSH, CDR2 LQKENI. This CDR3 has 15 amino acids. The receptor comes from a man between 45 and 60 years old in good health and CMV-seropositive. The sample consisted of PBMCs. This chain uses TRBV18 with TRBJ1-5; D might be TRBD1 (5 bases). This chain's CDR3 is CASSPVGGGNQPQHF. CDR3 coding DNA: TGTGCCAGCTCACCGGTGGGGGGAGGGAATCAGCCCCAGCATTTT.